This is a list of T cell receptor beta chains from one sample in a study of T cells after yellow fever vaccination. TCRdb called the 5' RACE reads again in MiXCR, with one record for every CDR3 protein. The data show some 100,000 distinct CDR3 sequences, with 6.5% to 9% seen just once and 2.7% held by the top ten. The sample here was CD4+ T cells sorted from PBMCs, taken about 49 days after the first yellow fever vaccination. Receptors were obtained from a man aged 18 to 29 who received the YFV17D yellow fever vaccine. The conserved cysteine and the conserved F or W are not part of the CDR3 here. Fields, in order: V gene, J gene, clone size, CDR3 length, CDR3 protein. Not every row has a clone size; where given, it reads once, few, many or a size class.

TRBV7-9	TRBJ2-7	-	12	ASSLGPRGDEQY
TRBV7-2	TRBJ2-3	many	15	ASSTTGVRVSVDTQY
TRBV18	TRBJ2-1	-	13	ASSPNQGTLNEQF
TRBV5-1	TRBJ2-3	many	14	ASSGTSGEKFLAQY
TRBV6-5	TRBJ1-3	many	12	ASSYPGAGNTIY
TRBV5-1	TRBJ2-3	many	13	ASSWASGGSDTQY
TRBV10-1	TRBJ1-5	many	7	ASSQPQH
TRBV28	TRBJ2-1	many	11	ASSVVWGNEQF
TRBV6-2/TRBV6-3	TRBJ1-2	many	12	ASSYDRVWYGYT
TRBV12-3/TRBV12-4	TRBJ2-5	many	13	ASSLHGQGLQTQY
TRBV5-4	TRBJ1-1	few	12	ASSPSRVNTEAF
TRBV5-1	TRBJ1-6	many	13	ASSLEGNANSPLH
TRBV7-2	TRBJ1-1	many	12	ASRRGQGNTEAF
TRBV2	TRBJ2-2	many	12	ASSGQVATGELF
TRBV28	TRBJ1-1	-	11	ASILTTGGTAF
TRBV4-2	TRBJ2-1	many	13	ASSPGLADHNEQF
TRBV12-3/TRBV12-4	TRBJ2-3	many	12	ASSHGGAGDTQY
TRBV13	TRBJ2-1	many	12	ASRPGAGHNEQF
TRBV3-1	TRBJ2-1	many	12	ASSPRLGGGEQF
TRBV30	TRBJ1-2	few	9	AWSLQYGYT
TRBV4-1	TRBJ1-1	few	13	ASSQGGGGNTEAF
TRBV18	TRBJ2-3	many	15	ASSPPSASGRTDTQY
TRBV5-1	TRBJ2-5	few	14	ASSLVAPGTVRTQY
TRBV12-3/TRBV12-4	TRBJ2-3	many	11	ASKPGTLNNQY
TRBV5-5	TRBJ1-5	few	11	ASSVRFNQPQH
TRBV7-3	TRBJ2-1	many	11	ASSPGGSNEQF
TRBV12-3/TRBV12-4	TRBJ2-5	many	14	ASSGGLRAYQETQY
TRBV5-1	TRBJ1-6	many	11	ASSLEGHSPLH
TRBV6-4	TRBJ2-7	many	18	ASRTVADLRPPSPPYEQY
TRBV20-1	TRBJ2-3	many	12	SARRGAIFNTQY
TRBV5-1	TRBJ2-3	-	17	ASSSPPGRTGLRTDTQY
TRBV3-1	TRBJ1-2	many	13	ASSLGQGEGYGYT
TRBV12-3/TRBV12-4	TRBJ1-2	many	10	ASSFVDYGYT
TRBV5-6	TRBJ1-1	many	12	ASSLDPGVPEAF
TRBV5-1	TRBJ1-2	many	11	ASSADRVDGYT
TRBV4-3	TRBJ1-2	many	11	ASSQEGYYGYT
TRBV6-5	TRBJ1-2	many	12	ASSYAGGIYGYT
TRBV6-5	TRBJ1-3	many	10	ASSPSGNTIY
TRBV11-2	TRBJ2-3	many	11	ASSFTGADTQY
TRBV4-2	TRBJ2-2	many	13	ASSQDGSLTGELF
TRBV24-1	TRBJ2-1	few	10	ATSDWSGEQF